This is a list of T cell receptor beta chains from one sample in a study of blood T cell repertoires in COVID-19. Libraries were prepared by immunoSEQ multiplex PCR; TCRdb keeps only in-frame clonotypes and omits some of them. Of 200,000 to 250,000 clones detected, 80% to 85% appear once; the ten largest clones hold nearly 20%. Material: peripheral blood. These receptors originate from a man aged 25-45 years with active or convalescent COVID-19. CDR3s include the opening cysteine and the closing phenylalanine or tryptophan. D genes are given only for firm matches. A row's size may be missing; if present it is once, few, many or a size class.

TGTGCCAGCTCACCGGGGGACAGGGGGTTTAATTCACCCCTCCACTTT	CASSPGDRGFNSPLHF	TRBV18	16	.	TRBD1	TRBJ1-6
TGTGCCAGCAGATCTAGCGGGGGGCCCGATTACAATGAGCAGTTCTTC	CASRSSGGPDYNEQFF	TRBV28	16	.	TRBD2	TRBJ2-1
TGTGCCAGCAGTGGGACAGGGGGTTTAAAGACCCAGTACTTC	CASSGTGGLKTQYF	TRBV28	14	.	TRBD1	TRBJ2-5
TGTGCCAGTAGCGCGGACAGCTCCTACGAGCAGTACTTC	CASSADSSYEQYF	TRBV19	13	.	.	TRBJ2-7
TGTGCCAGCTCACCCCCCGGACAGGCGAACACCGGGGAGCTGTTTTTT	CASSPPGQANTGELFF	TRBV18	16	.	TRBD1	TRBJ2-2
TGTGCCAGCAGCCAACTAGGAGCCGGGGAGCTGTTTTTT	CASSQLGAGELFF	TRBV4-2	13	.	.	TRBJ2-2
TGTGCCAGCAGCTTAGGGCAGGCCTCCAATTCACCCCTCCACTTT	CASSLGQASNSPLHF	TRBV7-2	15	.	.	TRBJ1-6
TGTGCCAGCAGCCAAGATCGGGAGGACAGGGCCTTCTACGAGCAGTACTTC	CASSQDREDRAFYEQYF	TRBV3-1/TRBV3-2	17	.	.	TRBJ2-7
TGCAGTGCTAGTCCCGGGACTAGCAGGGAGACCCAGTACTTC	CSASPGTSRETQYF	TRBV20-1	14	.	TRBD2	TRBJ2-5
TGTGCCAGCAGTTCTATCAACCCCACCCCCCCGACGGACAGGCAAGAGACCCAGTACTTC	CASSSINPTPPTDRQETQYF	TRBV28	20	.	TRBD1	TRBJ2-5
TGTGCCGGCCGACAGGGGGCGAACGCTGAAGCTTTCTTT	CAGRQGANAEAFF	TRBV10-3	13	.	TRBD1	TRBJ1-1
TGTGCCAGCACCTATAGCGGGGCCCCCTACGAGCAGTACTTC	CASTYSGAPYEQYF	TRBV28	14	.	TRBD2	TRBJ2-7
TGCGCCAGCAGCTTGGAGGGGACATCCGGGGAGCTGTTTTTT	CASSLEGTSGELFF	TRBV5-1	14	once	.	TRBJ2-2
TGTGCCGGCAGCGATAGCGGCGGCTCCTACGAGCAGTACTTC	CAGSDSGGSYEQYF	TRBV6-2/TRBV6-3	14	.	.	TRBJ2-7
TGCAGCGCGGACACAGCGGGGGCTGGTTATGGCTACACCTTC	CSADTAGAGYGYTF	TRBV29-1	14	few	.	TRBJ1-2
TGTGCCAGCAGTTACCGGGGTCGGGGGGACACTGAAGCTTTCTTT	CASSYRGRGDTEAFF	TRBV6-5	15	.	.	TRBJ1-1
TGTGCCAGCAGTTCACTAGCGAACACATACGAGCAGTACTTC	CASSSLANTYEQYF	TRBV28	14	.	TRBD2	TRBJ2-7
TGTGCCACCAGTGATAAGGGACTAGCGGGGGGTCGGGAGCAGTTCTTC	CATSDKGLAGGREQFF	TRBV24-1	16	.	TRBD2	TRBJ2-1
TGTGCCACCAGCAGAGCACCGGCCTCGGGGACTGAAGCTTTCTTT	CATSRAPASGTEAFF	TRBV15	15	.	.	TRBJ1-1
TGTGCCAGTAGTATAGACCCGGACAGGAATAGCAATCAGCCCCAGCATTTT	CASSIDPDRNSNQPQHF	TRBV19	17	.	TRBD1	TRBJ1-5
TGTGCCAGCAGCGGGACAGGGCAAGGCGAAAAACTGTTTTTT	CASSGTGQGEKLFF	TRBV9	14	.	TRBD1	TRBJ1-4
TGCGCCAGCAGCCAGCGCGAGGCGCGCAACGAGCAGTACTTC	CASSQREARNEQYF	TRBV4-3	14	few	.	TRBJ2-7
TGCGCCAGCAGCTCGGGGATTAGCAATCAGCCCCAGCATTTT	CASSSGISNQPQHF	TRBV5-1	14	once	.	TRBJ1-5
TGTGCCAGCACGATTTGGGACAGCCGGCAGGAAGAAGCTTTCTTT	CASTIWDSRQEEAFF	TRBV2	15	.	TRBD1	TRBJ1-1
TGCAGCGTTGAAGACCGACTGGGGGCTTCCTACGAGCAGTACTTC	CSVEDRLGASYEQYF	TRBV29-1	15	.	.	TRBJ2-7
TGCGCCAGCAACGACGACAGGGTTACCGAGGGAGAGACCCAGTACTTC	CASNDDRVTEGETQYF	TRBV10-2	16	.	TRBD1	TRBJ2-5
TGTGCCAGCAGTTCACAGGGTAGGGCTCGGAATCAGCCCCAGCATTTT	CASSSQGRARNQPQHF	TRBV6-2/TRBV6-3	16	.	.	TRBJ1-5
TGTGCCAGCAGCCAAGACGACAGGCGTAACTATGGCTACACCTTC	CASSQDDRRNYGYTF	TRBV4-2	15	.	.	TRBJ1-2
TGCGCCAGCAGCCAAGCAGGGTTCGGCTACACCTTC	CASSQAGFGYTF	TRBV4-1	12	.	.	TRBJ1-2
TGTGCCAGTATGGGATTCACTGGGACAGGCTTGGATGGCTACACCTTC	CASMGFTGTGLDGYTF	TRBV19	16	.	TRBD1	TRBJ1-2
TGCAGCGTTGTCCTTGCGGCGGGGTCCGCCCAGTACTTC	CSVVLAAGSAQYF	TRBV29-1	13	.	.	TRBJ2-5
TGTGCCAGCAACAGCCGGGACAGAGATTGGGATGAGCAGTTCTTC	CASNSRDRDWDEQFF	TRBV9	15	.	TRBD1	TRBJ2-1
TGTGCCAGCGGGGGAGGGCCCCTTTACGAGCAGTACTTC	CASGGGPLYEQYF	TRBV28	13	few	TRBD2	TRBJ2-7
TGTGCCAGCACCGCCGGGACTAGCGGAAACATTCAGTACTTC	CASTAGTSGNIQYF	TRBV6-1	14	.	TRBD2	TRBJ2-4
TGTGCCAGCAGCTTAGGACAGGGCTATGGCTACACCTTC	CASSLGQGYGYTF	TRBV27	13	few	TRBD1	TRBJ1-2
TGTGCCAGCAGTCCCTACCCTCAGGGGCGCACCTACAATGAGCAGTTCTTC	CASSPYPQGRTYNEQFF	TRBV6-2/TRBV6-3	17	once	.	TRBJ2-1
TGTGCCAGCAGTCGGGACAGGGGAGTGGTAATCAATCAGCCCCAGCATTTT	CASSRDRGVVINQPQHF	TRBV28	17	.	TRBD1	TRBJ1-5
TGTGCCATCAACACAGGGGGCACCTACAATGAGCAGTTCTTC	CAINTGGTYNEQFF	TRBV19	14	.	TRBD1	TRBJ2-1
TGTGCCAGCAGCCGGGACAGCCCCAATCAGCCCCAGCATTTT	CASSRDSPNQPQHF	TRBV7-9	14	.	TRBD1	TRBJ1-5
TGTGCCAGCAGCCCGCGACTAGCCGCCTACAATGAGCAGTTCTTC	CASSPRLAAYNEQFF	TRBV7-9	15	.	TRBD2	TRBJ2-1
TGTGCCAGCAAATTACTAGCGGGAGTGGATACGCAGTATTTT	CASKLLAGVDTQYF	TRBV28	14	.	TRBD2	TRBJ2-3
TGTGCCAGCAGCACAAGTAGGTGGACAGGGGGCGGGGGGGAGCTGTTTTTT	CASSTSRWTGGGGELFF	TRBV7-9	17	.	TRBD1	TRBJ2-2